This TCR beta chain was sequenced in a study of regulatory dendritic cells for organ transplantation. The CDR3 contains 16 residues. Looked up from germline, CDR1 is SGDLS and CDR2 is YYNGEE. V gave up 0 bases and J gave up 2 bases, with 15 bases separating them. This clone has only a few counts. Its antigen is currently unknown. Allogeneic regulatory or mature dendritic cells were co-cultured for roughly five days with CFSE-labeled sorted T cells at 1:10. CD4+ or CD8+ T cells were sorted as naive CD45RA+ or memory CD45RO+. Libraries were prepared by immunoSEQ multiplex PCR; TCRdb keeps only in-frame clonotypes and omits some of them. The table shows 4,000 or so clones, with 59% occurring only once.

Sequences were obtained from memory CD8+ T cells from blood cultured with dendritic cells. The subset is: CD45RO+ memory T cells. The source of this sequence is a human donor in good health. This rearrangement joins TRBV9 to TRBJ2-7, with D perhaps matching TRBD2 (6 bases). The CDR3 DNA reads as TGTGCCAGCAGCGTAGGGGAGGTAAGCCCCCCCTACGAGCAGTACTTC. Translation gives CASSVGEVSPPYEQYF.